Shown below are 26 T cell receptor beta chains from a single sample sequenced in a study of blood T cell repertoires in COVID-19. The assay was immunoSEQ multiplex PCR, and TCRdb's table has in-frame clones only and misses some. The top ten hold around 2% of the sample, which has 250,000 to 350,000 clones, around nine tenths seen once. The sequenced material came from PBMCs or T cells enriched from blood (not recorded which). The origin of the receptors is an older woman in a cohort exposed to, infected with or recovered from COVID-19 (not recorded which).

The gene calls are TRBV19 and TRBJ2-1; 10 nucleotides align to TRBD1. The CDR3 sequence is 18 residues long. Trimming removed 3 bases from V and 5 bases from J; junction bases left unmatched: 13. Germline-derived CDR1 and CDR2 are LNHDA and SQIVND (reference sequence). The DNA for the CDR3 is TGTGCCAGTAGTATTTGGTTTTCCGGGACAGGGGCTAACAATGAGCAGTTCTTC. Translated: CASSIWFSGTGANNEQFF.

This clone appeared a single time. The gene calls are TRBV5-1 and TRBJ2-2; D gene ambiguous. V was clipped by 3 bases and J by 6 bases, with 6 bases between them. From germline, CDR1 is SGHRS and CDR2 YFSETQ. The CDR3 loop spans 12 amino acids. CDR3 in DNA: TGCGCCAGCAGCTATCAGGCCGGGGAGCTGTTTTTT. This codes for CASSYQAGELFF.

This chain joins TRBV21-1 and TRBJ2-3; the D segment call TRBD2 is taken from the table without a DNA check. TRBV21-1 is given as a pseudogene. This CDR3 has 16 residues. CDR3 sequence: CASSKVSARYTDTQYF. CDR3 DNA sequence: TGTGCCAGCAGCAAAGTGAGCGCTCGTTACACAGATACGCAGTATTTT.

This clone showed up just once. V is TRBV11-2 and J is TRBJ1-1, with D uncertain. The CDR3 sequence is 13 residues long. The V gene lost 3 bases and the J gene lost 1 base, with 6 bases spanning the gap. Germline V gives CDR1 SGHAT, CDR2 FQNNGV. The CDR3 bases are TGTGCCAGCAGCTTTCAGGAGAACACTGAAGCTTTCTTT. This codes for CASSFQENTEAFF.

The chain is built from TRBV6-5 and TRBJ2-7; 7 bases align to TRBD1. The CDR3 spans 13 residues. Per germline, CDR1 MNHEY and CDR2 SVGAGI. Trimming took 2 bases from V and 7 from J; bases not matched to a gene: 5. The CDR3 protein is CASSYGTEEEQYF. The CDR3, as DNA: TGTGCCAGCAGTTACGGGACAGAGGAAGAGCAGTACTTC.

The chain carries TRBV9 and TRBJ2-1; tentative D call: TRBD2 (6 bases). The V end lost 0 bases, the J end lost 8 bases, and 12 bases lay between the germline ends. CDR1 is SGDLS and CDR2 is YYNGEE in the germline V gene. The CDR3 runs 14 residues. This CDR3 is CASSVAGVWDEQFF. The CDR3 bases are TGTGCCAGCAGCGTAGCGGGAGTCTGGGATGAGCAGTTCTTC.

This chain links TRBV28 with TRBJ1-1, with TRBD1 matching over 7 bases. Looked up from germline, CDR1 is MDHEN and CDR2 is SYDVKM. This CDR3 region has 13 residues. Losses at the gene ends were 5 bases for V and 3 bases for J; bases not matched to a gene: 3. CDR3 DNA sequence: TGTGCCAGCAGTGCCACAGGGGACACTGAAGCTTTCTTT. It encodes CASSATGDTEAFF.

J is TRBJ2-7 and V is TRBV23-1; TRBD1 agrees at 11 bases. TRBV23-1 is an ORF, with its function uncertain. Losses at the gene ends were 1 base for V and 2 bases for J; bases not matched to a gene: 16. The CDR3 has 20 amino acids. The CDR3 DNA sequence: TGCGCCAGCAGTCAATATGATCCCCTCCCGGGACAGGGGGTGGCCTACGAGCAGTACTTC. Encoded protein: CASSQYDPLPGQGVAYEQYF.

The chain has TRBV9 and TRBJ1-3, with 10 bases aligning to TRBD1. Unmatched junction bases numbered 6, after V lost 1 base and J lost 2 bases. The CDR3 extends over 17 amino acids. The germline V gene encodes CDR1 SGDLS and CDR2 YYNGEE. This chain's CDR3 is CASSVWDRGRTGNTIYF. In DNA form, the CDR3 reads TGTGCCAGCAGCGTATGGGACAGGGGAAGGACTGGAAACACCATATATTTT.

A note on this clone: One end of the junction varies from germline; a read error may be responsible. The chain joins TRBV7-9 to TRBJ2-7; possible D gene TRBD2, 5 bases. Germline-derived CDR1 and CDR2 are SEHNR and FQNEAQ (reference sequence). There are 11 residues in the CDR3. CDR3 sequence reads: CASSLGTSYLF. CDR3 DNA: TGTGCCAGCAGCTTAGGGACTTCCTACCTCTTC.

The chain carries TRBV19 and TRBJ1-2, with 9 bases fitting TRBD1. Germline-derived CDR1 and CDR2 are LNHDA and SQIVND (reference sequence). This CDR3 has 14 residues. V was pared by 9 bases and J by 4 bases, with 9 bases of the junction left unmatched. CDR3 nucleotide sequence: TGTGCCAGCACGAGGGACAGGGCTTCCTATGGCTACACCTTC. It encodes CASTRDRASYGYTF.

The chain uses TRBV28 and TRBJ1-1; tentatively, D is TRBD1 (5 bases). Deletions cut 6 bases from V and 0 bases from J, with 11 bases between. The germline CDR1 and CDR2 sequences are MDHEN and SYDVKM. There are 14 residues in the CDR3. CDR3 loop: CASSLGGLNTEAFF. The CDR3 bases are TGTGCCAGCAGCCTCGGGGGGTTGAACACTGAAGCTTTCTTT.

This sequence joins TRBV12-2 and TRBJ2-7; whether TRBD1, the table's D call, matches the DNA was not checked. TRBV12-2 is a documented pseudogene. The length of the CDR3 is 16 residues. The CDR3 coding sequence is TGTGCAAGTCGGTTACTCCGGGACAGGGCTAATTACGAGCAGTACTTC. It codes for CASRLLRDRANYEQYF.

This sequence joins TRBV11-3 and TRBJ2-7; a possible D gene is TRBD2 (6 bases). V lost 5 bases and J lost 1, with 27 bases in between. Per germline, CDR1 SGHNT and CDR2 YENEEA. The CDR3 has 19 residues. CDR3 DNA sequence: TGTGCCAGCAGCCCCTTCGGGGAGGATGCCTTTAGGGTATCCTACGAGCAGTACTTC. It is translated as CASSPFGEDAFRVSYEQYF.

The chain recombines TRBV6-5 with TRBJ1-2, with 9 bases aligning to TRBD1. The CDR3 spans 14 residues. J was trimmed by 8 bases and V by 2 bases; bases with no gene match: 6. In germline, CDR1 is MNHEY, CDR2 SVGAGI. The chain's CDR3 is CASSYLRQGGGYTF. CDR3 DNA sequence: TGTGCCAGCAGTTACCTAAGACAGGGGGGAGGCTACACCTTC.

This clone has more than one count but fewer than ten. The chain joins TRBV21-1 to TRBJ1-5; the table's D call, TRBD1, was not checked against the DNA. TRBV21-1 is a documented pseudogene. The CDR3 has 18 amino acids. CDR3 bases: TGTGCCAGCAGCACGGAAACCGGGACAGGGAATAGCAATCAGCCCCAGCATTTT. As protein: CASSTETGTGNSNQPQHF.

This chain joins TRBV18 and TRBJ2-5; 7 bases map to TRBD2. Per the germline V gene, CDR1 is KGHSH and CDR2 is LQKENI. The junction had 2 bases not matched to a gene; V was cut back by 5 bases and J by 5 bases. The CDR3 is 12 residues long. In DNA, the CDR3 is TGTGCCAGCTCAATCGGGGGGGAGACCCAGTACTTC. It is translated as CASSIGGETQYF.

CDR3 nucleotides: TGTGCCAGCACCTCGAACCTCGGGTCGAGCGAGCAGTACTTC. This encodes CASTSNLGSSEQYF. V gene TRBV6-5 combines with J gene TRBJ2-7; the D is unclear. The CDR3 runs to 14 residues. V lost 7 bases, J lost 6 bases, and 19 bases lay in between. CDR1 is MNHEY and CDR2 is SVGAGI in the germline V gene.

DNA of the CDR3: TGTGCCAGCAGCGTAGAGGCAGGGCGCGAGCAGTACTTC. Translating it yields CASSVEAGREQYF. V and J are TRBV9 and TRBJ2-7; D is perhaps TRBD1 (5 bases). Per the germline V gene, CDR1 is SGDLS and CDR2 is YYNGEE. The CDR3 sequence is 13 residues long. The germline V and J ends were trimmed by 0 bases and 6 bases, with 10 bases remaining between them.

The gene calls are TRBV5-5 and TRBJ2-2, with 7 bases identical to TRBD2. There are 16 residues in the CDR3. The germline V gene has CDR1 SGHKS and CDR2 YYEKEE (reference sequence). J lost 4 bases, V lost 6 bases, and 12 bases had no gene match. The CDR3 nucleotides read TGTGCCAGCACCAGAGGGGAGGGGTCGACCACCGGGGAGCTGTTTTTT. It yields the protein CASTRGEGSTTGELFF.

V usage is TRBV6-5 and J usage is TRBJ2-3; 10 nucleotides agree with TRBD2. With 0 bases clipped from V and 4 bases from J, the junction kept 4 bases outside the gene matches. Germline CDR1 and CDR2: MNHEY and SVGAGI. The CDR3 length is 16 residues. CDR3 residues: CASSYSHLAGADTQYF. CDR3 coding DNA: TGTGCCAGCAGTTACTCGCATCTAGCGGGAGCAGATACGCAGTATTTT.

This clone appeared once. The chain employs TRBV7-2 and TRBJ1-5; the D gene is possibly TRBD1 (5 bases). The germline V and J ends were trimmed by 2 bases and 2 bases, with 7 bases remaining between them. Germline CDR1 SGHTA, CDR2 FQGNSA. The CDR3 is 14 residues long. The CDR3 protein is CASSLKGGNQPQHF. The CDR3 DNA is TGTGCCAGCAGCTTAAAAGGGGGCAATCAGCCCCAGCATTTT.

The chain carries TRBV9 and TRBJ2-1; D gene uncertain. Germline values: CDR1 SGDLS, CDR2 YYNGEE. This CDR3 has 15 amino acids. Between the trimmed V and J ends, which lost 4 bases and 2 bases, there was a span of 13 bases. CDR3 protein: CASSSRGLAYNEQFF. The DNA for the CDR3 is TGTGCCAGCAGCTCGCGCGGCCTCGCCTACAATGAGCAGTTCTTC.

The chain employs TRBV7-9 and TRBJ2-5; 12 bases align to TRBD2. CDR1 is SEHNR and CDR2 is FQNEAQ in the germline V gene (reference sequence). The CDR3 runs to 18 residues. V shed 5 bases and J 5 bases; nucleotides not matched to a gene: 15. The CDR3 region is CASSPSKRLAGDMETQYF. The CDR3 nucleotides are TGTGCCAGCAGCCCCTCAAAAAGACTAGCGGGAGATATGGAGACCCAGTACTTC.

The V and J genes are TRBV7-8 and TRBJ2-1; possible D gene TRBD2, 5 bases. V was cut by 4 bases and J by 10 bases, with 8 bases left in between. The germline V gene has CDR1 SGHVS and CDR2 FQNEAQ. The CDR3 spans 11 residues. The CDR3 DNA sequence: TGTGCCAGCAGCTCAACTAGAGAGCAGTTCTTC. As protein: CASSSTREQFF.

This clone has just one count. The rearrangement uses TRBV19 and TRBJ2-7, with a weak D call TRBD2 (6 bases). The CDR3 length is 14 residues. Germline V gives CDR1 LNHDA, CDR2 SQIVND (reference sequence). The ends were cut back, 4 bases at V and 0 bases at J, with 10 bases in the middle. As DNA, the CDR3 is TGTGCCAGTAGTACCGGACTATACTCCTACGAGCAGTACTTC. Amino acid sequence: CASSTGLYSYEQYF.